The clone carrying this T cell receptor (beta chain) was observed at least ten times. Preparation of the TCRbeta library was carried out with unique molecular identifiers. TCRdb analysed the PCR reads with MiXCR anew, one entry per CDR3 protein. Among around 200,000 distinct CDR3 sequences, approximately 7% were seen once, and the ten largest hold 3% to 3.5%. This entry is derived from a study of T-cell reconstitution after alpha-beta-depleted transplantation in children. V was cut by 2 bases and J by 6 bases, with 17 bases left in between. The germline V gene encodes CDR1 KGHSH and CDR2 LQKENI. CDR3 length: 15 residues.

V and J are TRBV18 and TRBJ2-7; tentatively, D is TRBD2 (7 bases). This specimen was PBMCs from the stem cell graft donor, taken from the stem cell graft. The sequence was collected from a human donor who donated a stem cell graft to a child with Wiskott-Aldrich syndrome. The DNA of the CDR3 is TGTGCCAGCTCACCATTTGGGGGGGCTTCGGTCGAGCAGTACTTC. This gives the protein CASSPFGGASVEQYF.